These 10 T cell receptor beta chains were sequenced from one sample in a study of CD8 T cells in ankylosing spondylitis. TCRdb reprocessed the 5' RACE reads via MiXCR and lists one record per CDR3 protein. The sample has a few hundred thousand distinct CDR3 sequences, roughly 20% seen once. Material for sequencing was blood, either unsorted or a sorted T cell fraction (not recorded which). These receptors came from a female donor with ankylosing spondylitis or in good health (not recorded which).

The sample holds a few counts of this clonotype. The V and J genes are TRBV7-8 and TRBJ2-7, with D perhaps TRBD2 (7 bases). The length of the CDR3 is 14 residues. The germline V and J ends were trimmed by 9 bases and 2 bases, with 17 bases remaining between them. Looked up from germline, CDR1 is SGHVS and CDR2 is FQNEAQ. CDR3: CASHGGAGAYEQYF. The CDR3 DNA sequence: TGTGCCAGTCACGGGGGCGCGGGAGCCTACGAGCAGTACTTC.

This clonotype was detected a few times. V usage is TRBV27 and J usage is TRBJ1-2, with D tentatively TRBD1 (5 bases). V dropped 5 bases and J dropped 3 bases, with 10 bases sitting between them. Germline V gene data show CDR1 as MNHEY and CDR2 as SMNVEV (reference sequence). The CDR3 sequence is 13 residues long. CDR3 region: CASSPGRDYGYTF. The DNA of the CDR3 is TGTGCCAGCAGTCCAGGGAGGGACTATGGCTACACCTTC.

This sequence joins TRBV24-1 and TRBJ2-1, with a weak D call TRBD1 (5 bases). CDR1 and CDR2 from the germline V gene are KGHDR and SFDVKD. The V end lost 1 base, the J end lost 10 bases, and 10 bases lay between the germline ends. The length of the CDR3 is 13 residues. CDR3 sequence: CATSDFRGAEQFF. DNA for the CDR3: TGTGCCACCAGTGATTTTCGTGGGGCAGAGCAGTTCTTC.

The V and J genes are TRBV7-6 and TRBJ2-5; 7 bases line up with TRBD2. The length of the CDR3 is 15 residues. With 3 bases clipped from V and 3 bases from J, the junction kept 7 bases outside the gene matches. The V gene's germline CDR1 is SGHVS and CDR2 FNYEAQ. CDR3: CASSFPPAGEETQYF. For the CDR3, the DNA is TGTGCCAGCAGCTTCCCCCCGGCGGGAGAAGAGACCCAGTACTTC.

This chain joins TRBV6-5 and TRBJ2-5; possibly TRBD2 for D (5 bases). The CDR3 has 15 amino acids. Germline lookup yields CDR1 MNHEY and CDR2 SVGAGI. Trimming took off 2 bases at V and 10 bases at J, with 20 bases between the two ends. The CDR3 here is CASSYGIGGSWGQYF. CDR3 DNA: TGTGCCAGCAGTTACGGGATTGGTGGGAGTTGGGGCCAGTACTTC.

In its sample, this clonotype was seen a few times. The rearrangement links TRBV20-1 to TRBJ2-3; 10 bases align to TRBD1. The CDR3 contains 15 residues. Germline-derived CDR1 and CDR2 are DFQATT and SNEGSKA (reference sequence). V lost 5 bases and J lost 4; bases outside the gene matches: 9. DNA for the CDR3: TGCAGTGCTTCCGGACAGGGGGGGTTCGCAGATACGCAGTATTTT. This translates into CSASGQGGFADTQYF.

The rearrangement uses TRBV14 and TRBJ2-1, with TRBD2 as a possible D gene (6 bases). The germline gives CDR1 SGHDN, CDR2 FVKESK. The CDR3 covers 15 residues. V was clipped by 1 base and J by 7 bases, with 14 bases between them. In nucleotides, the CDR3 is TGTGCCAGCAGCCAAGGGCCGGGAGTCGGAAATGAGCAGTTCTTC. This codes for CASSQGPGVGNEQFF.

At least ten counts were recorded for this clonotype. The chain carries TRBV12-3 or TRBV12-4 and TRBJ1-5; D is undetermined. The CDR3 contains 12 residues. Trimming stripped 1 base from V and 6 bases from J, with 4 bases between. The DNA of the CDR3 is TGTGCCAGCAGTTTAGTCAGTCAGCCCCAGCATTTT. Translated: CASSLVSQPQHF.

This sequence joins TRBV4-2 and TRBJ2-1, with TRBD1 matching over 9 bases. Trimming at V came to 5 bases and at J to 8 bases, leaving 7 bases not matched to a gene. This CDR3 has 14 residues. The germline V gene encodes CDR1 LGHNA and CDR2 YNFKEQ. CDR3 sequence (DNA): TGTGCCAGCAGCTCTCGGACAGGGGTTGATGAGCAGTTCTTC. This encodes CASSSRTGVDEQFF.

This clonotype was detected many times. The V and J genes are TRBV6-5 and TRBJ2-7; TRBD2 is a possible D gene (6 bases). The CDR3 consists of 13 residues. With 4 bases removed from V and 6 bases from J, the gap between germline ends came to 13 bases. From germline, CDR1 is MNHEY and CDR2 SVGAGI. CDR3 in DNA: TGTGCCAGCAGTTCCCCGGGGGACGGCGAGCAGTACTTC. Its protein is CASSSPGDGEQYF.